These 14 T cell receptor beta chains came from one sample sequenced in a study of PD-1 blockade in classical Hodgkin lymphoma. TCRdb keeps only in-frame clones here, not all; method: immunoSEQ multiplex PCR. Seen here are 4,500 to 5,500 clones, 70% to 85% observed once, and the top ten hold 24%. Every patient was affected by relapse after autologous stem cell transplantation, while exposure to brentuximab vedotin was not uniform. Through magnetic negative selection, CD8+ T cells were separated from PBMCs that had been thawed. Specimen: CD8+ T cells from blood, collected at baseline. The receptors stem from a human donor with classical Hodgkin lymphoma.

The chain joins TRBV13 to TRBJ2-5; 8 nucleotides line up with TRBD2. The trim removed 4 bases at V and 2 bases at J, leaving 9 bases unmatched. The germline CDR1 and CDR2 sequences are PRHDT and FYEKMQ (reference sequence). The CDR3 consists of 16 residues. CDR3 in amino acids: CASSSTSAGVQETQYF. The DNA for the CDR3 is TGTGCCAGCAGCTCCACCTCAGCGGGGGTTCAAGAGACCCAGTACTTC.

In this sample, this clone turned up once. V is TRBV19 and J is TRBJ2-7, with TRBD2 as a possible D gene (5 bases). Per the germline V gene, CDR1 is LNHDA and CDR2 is SQIVND (reference sequence). This CDR3 comprises 14 residues. V lost 1 base, J lost 3 bases, and 10 bases lay in between. CDR3 region: CASSIVGELYEQYF. The CDR3 DNA reads TGTGCCAGTAGTATAGTCGGGGAGCTCTACGAGCAGTACTTC.

V is TRBV9 and J is TRBJ2-2, with D tentatively TRBD1 (5 bases). Trimming stripped 0 bases from V and 3 bases from J, with 12 bases between. Germline assignment: CDR1 SGDLS and CDR2 YYNGEE. CDR3 length: 16 amino acids. CDR3 coding DNA: TGTGCCAGCAGCGTAGTGGGATCAGGGTACACCGGGGAGCTGTTTTTT. This encodes CASSVVGSGYTGELFF.

The V and J genes are TRBV28 and TRBJ2-7; 9 bases align to TRBD2. The germline V gene encodes CDR1 MDHEN and CDR2 SYDVKM. This CDR3 contains 15 residues. J was trimmed by 6 bases and V by 2 bases; bases with no gene match: 8. CDR3 region: CASSLTAGGLSEQYF. The CDR3 nucleotides read TGTGCCAGCAGTTTAACGGCGGGAGGGCTATCCGAGCAGTACTTC.

The chain combines TRBV7-9 with TRBJ1-2; 7 bases line up with TRBD1. J gave up 8 bases and V 4 bases, and 13 bases lay outside the gene matches. This CDR3 is built from 15 residues. Germline assignment: CDR1 SEHNR and CDR2 FQNEAQ (reference sequence). The CDR3 loop reads CASSSPEKTGRGYTF. As DNA, the CDR3 is TGTGCCAGCAGCTCCCCAGAAAAGACAGGGCGAGGCTACACCTTC.

The chain couples TRBV6-1 to TRBJ2-3, with 9 bases identical to TRBD2. Germline CDR1 and CDR2: MNHNS and SASEGT. V trimming: 4 bases; J trimming: 4 bases; junction bases outside the gene matches: 12. This CDR3 has 17 residues. CDR3 bases: TGTGCCAGCAGTGCTTTCCCTTTAGCGGGAGTTGCAGATACGCAGTATTTT. It specifies CASSAFPLAGVADTQYF.

The genes are TRBV7-9 and TRBJ1-2; D remains unclear. The V gene's germline CDR1 is SEHNR and CDR2 FQNEAQ (reference sequence). V shed 5 bases and J shed 3 bases, with 13 bases lying between them. The CDR3 sequence is 14 residues long. The CDR3 protein is CASSPPGFHYGYTF. CDR3 DNA: TGTGCCAGCAGCCCCCCCGGGTTCCACTATGGCTACACCTTC.

This clone has a handful of counts. Other DNA variants within this sample encode the same CDR3. The chain's CDR3 is CASSLGSTGDEQYF. DNA for the CDR3: TGTGCCAGCAGCTTAGGATCGACAGGGGACGAGCAGTACTTC. This chain links TRBV11-1 with TRBJ2-7; 8 bases match TRBD1. Germline lookup yields CDR1 SGHAT and CDR2 FQDESV (reference sequence). Trimming took 1 base from V and 5 from J; bases not matched to a gene: 4. The CDR3 covers 14 residues. The variable domain in full, with the rest retrieved from reference TRBV11-1 and TRBJ2-7, is EAEVAQSPRYKITEKSQAVAFWCDPISGHATLYWYRQILGQGPELLVQFQDESVVDDSQLPKDRFSAERLKGVDSTLKIQPAELGDSAMYLCASSLGSTGDEQYFGPGTRLTVT.

Of note for this clone: Other DNA variants within this sample encode the same CDR3. The CDR3 sequence is CASSVTENYGYTF. CDR3 DNA: TGTGCCAGCAGCGTAACCGAAAACTATGGCTACACCTTC. The chain combines TRBV9 with TRBJ1-2; D is ambiguous. The CDR3 spans 13 residues. Germline V gives CDR1 SGDLS, CDR2 YYNGEE. V was trimmed by 1 base and J by 2 bases, leaving 6 bases between them.

Notes on this clone: The same CDR3 is also encoded by other DNA sequences in this sample. This chain links TRBV5-6 with TRBJ2-7; 8 nucleotides agree with TRBD1. The CDR3 totals 14 residues. Looked up from germline, CDR1 is SGHDT and CDR2 is YYEEEE. V gave up 2 bases and J gave up 5 bases; unmatched junction bases: 6. CDR3 nucleotide sequence: TGTGCCAGCAGCTTAGGATCGACAGGGGACGAGCAGTACTTC. It translates to CASSLGSTGDEQYF.

This CDR3 is CASSLEGYTDTQYF. CDR3 nucleotide sequence: TGTGCCAGCAGCTTAGAGGGGTACACAGATACGCAGTATTTT. The chain employs TRBV4-2 and TRBJ2-3; TRBD1 or TRBD2 may be the D gene (5 bases each). From germline, CDR1 is LGHNA and CDR2 YNFKEQ. Between the trimmed V and J ends, which lost 5 bases and 2 bases, there was a span of 11 bases. The CDR3 spans 14 residues.

The chain links TRBV5-5 to TRBJ2-2; no firm D call. The CDR3 covers 14 residues. V was shortened by 4 bases and J by 1 base, with 8 bases between the two germline ends. Germline-derived CDR1 and CDR2 are SGHKS and YYEKEE (reference sequence). The CDR3 loop is CASSRFENTGELFF. CDR3 in DNA: TGTGCCAGCAGCCGGTTCGAGAACACCGGGGAGCTGTTTTTT.

The CDR3 DNA is TGCGCCAGCAGCCAATCCTTAACCGGAGCCTACGAGCAGTACTTC. Translated: CASSQSLTGAYEQYF. The chain carries TRBV4-1 and TRBJ2-7; D remains unclear. The CDR3 contains 15 residues. CDR1 is MGHRA and CDR2 is YSYEKL in the germline V gene. With 2 bases removed from V and 2 bases from J, the gap between germline ends came to 13 bases.

The V and J genes are TRBV4-1 and TRBJ2-7, with TRBD2 matching over 8 bases. V gave up 0 bases and J gave up 4 bases; unmatched junction bases: 14. Germline V gene sequence: CDR1 MGHRA, CDR2 YSYEKL. The CDR3 has 18 residues. CDR3 in DNA: TGCGCCAGCAGCCAAGATCCAGGGGCGGGGGGTTTGAGTTACGAGCAGTACTTC. Its protein is CASSQDPGAGGLSYEQYF.